This T cell receptor (beta chain) appears in the sequencing data of a study of T cell responses to AZD1222 COVID-19 vaccine. About the study: Both about-4-week and about-12-week second-dose recipients were combined.

The V end lost 3 bases, the J end lost 9 bases, and 9 bases lay between the germline ends. The CDR3 has 11 residues. The germline CDR1 and CDR2 sequences are DFQATT and SNEGSKA (reference sequence). For this clone: The antigen is unknown.

Study outcomes and limitations: The study identified only six AZD1222 recipients as seropositive at baseline. Donors were mostly white British, more females; clonal diversity possibly underestimated. Unmutated regions of variants are reportedly targeted by nearly half of spike-specific TCRs.

The data were produced by immunoSEQ multiplex PCR, yet TCRdb's version contains in-frame clones alone and is incomplete. This table holds 150,000 to 200,000 clones, roughly 86% found once. The specimen was peripheral blood, collected on day 0 of AZD1222 vaccination. This rearrangement joins TRBV20-1 to TRBJ1-5; D is uncertain. The receptor was derived from an adult in good health. CDR3 bases: TGCAGTGCTAGGGGGAATGGGCCCCAGCATTTT. Its translation is CSARGNGPQHF.